The clone carrying this T cell receptor (beta chain) was counted only a few times. No antigen is known for it. This sample stems from a study of T cells in Graves' hyperthyroidism and ophthalmopathy. The study, taken as a whole, reports: For ophthalmopathy, model prediction preceded onset by a median approximately 6 months. Most clonotypes expanded in thyroid above 0.001 were likewise present in blood.

Germline loops: CDR1 MNHNS, CDR2 SASEGT. This CDR3 is 13 amino acids long. There were TCR beta CDR3 regions amplified from RNA transcripts. The HTBI primer set drove a first-round RT-PCR of the TCR CDR3. TCRdb independently ran MiXCR on the multiplex PCR reads; one entry per CDR3 protein. Of about 400,000 distinct CDR3 sequences listed, over 12% are singletons. The chain couples TRBV6-1 to TRBJ1-1, with 9 positions matching TRBD1. This TCR derives from a man in his fifties or sixties with Graves' ophthalmopathy. The sequenced sample consisted of blood. The CDR3 DNA reads TGTGCGGGGGGGACAGGGAAGAACACTGAAGCTTTCTTT. Its protein is CAGGTGKNTEAFF.